These T cell receptor beta chains were read from a single sample in a study of cytomegalovirus exposure and HLA in healthy donors. Measured with immunoSEQ multiplex PCR; TCRdb has only the in-frame clones, and not every one. The sample has some 150,000 clones, and its top ten clones hold 0.75% to 0.85%. The sample was PBMCs. These receptors were obtained from a woman under 30 in good health and CMV-seropositive. CDR3s include the opening cysteine and the closing phenylalanine or tryptophan. Each record gives: J gene, V gene, D gene, CDR3 DNA, CDR3 protein. D genes are given only for firm matches.

TRBJ2-1 TRBV29-1 - TGCAGCGTTGATTCAGGGGTTGGGATATACAATGAGCAGTTCTTC CSVDSGVGIYNEQFF
TRBJ1-1 TRBV11-3 TRBD1 TGTGCCAGCAGCTTAGGGGACAGGAGGAACACTGAAGCTTTCTTT CASSLGDRRNTEAFF
TRBJ1-1 TRBV11-1 - TGTGCCAGCAGCCCCCGCGCAGGGAACACTGAAGCTTTCTTT CASSPRAGNTEAFF
TRBJ2-7 TRBV7-2 TRBD2 TGTGCCAGCAGCCGCTCTAGCGGGGGGAACTACGAGCAGTACTTC CASSRSSGGNYEQYF
TRBJ1-5 TRBV30 - TGTGCCTGGAGTGTTGGGGGGAATCAGCCCCAGCATTTT CAWSVGGNQPQHF
TRBJ2-2 TRBV18 - TGTGCCAGCTCACCAACGGCGGTGGCCACCGGGGAGCTGTTTTTT CASSPTAVATGELFF
TRBJ2-1 TRBV14 - TGTGCCAGCAGCCAAGATGTAACTAGCACGGACAATGAGCAGTTCTTC CASSQDVTSTDNEQFF
TRBJ2-1 TRBV9 - TGTGCCAGCAGCGTAGCGGGTTTCCACAATGAGCAGTTCTTC CASSVAGFHNEQFF
TRBJ2-2 TRBV2 - TGTGCCAGCAGGAAGGACAGTTCGAACACCGGGGAGCTGTTTTTT CASRKDSSNTGELFF
TRBJ1-3 TRBV6-5 - TGTGCCAGCAAGGACAGTCACGACTCTGGAAACACCATATATTTT CASKDSHDSGNTIYF
TRBJ1-1 TRBV27 TRBD1 TGTGCCAGCAGTATGCGGACAGGGAGGACTGAAGCTTTCTTT CASSMRTGRTEAFF
TRBJ2-3 TRBV18 TRBD1 TGTGCCAGCTCACCCCCGGGACAGGGGAGAGATACGCAGTATTTT CASSPPGQGRDTQYF
TRBJ1-1 TRBV30 TRBD1 TGTGCCTGGAAACGTTCCGGGACAGGAACCCTGGAAGCTTTCTTT CAWKRSGTGTLEAFF
TRBJ1-1 TRBV5-1 TRBD1 TGCGCCAGCAGCTTACCAGCAGGGGGCTCCGCTGAAGCTTTCTTT CASSLPAGGSAEAFF
TRBJ2-1 TRBV6-5 - TGTGCCAGCAGTACAGGGTCGTGGAATGAGCAGTTCTTC CASSTGSWNEQFF
TRBJ1-2 TRBV5-1 TRBD1 TGCGCCAGCAGCACTGGGACAGCTAACTATGGCTACACCTTC CASSTGTANYGYTF
TRBJ1-1 TRBV18 - TGTGCCAGCTCACCGGGACAATTTATAAACACTGAAGCTTTCTTT CASSPGQFINTEAFF
TRBJ2-2 TRBV12-2 - TGTGCAAGTCGCTTAGGTTTCGGCAGGACGAACACCGGGGAGCTGTTTTTT CASRLGFGRTNTGELFF
TRBJ2-3 TRBV7-9 TRBD1 TGTGCCAGCAGCAATGACAGGGGGGCAGATACGCAGTATTTT CASSNDRGADTQYF
TRBJ2-2 TRBV5-1 TRBD1 TGCGCCAGCAGAACCGGGACAGTCACCGGGGAGCTGTTTTTT CASRTGTVTGELFF
TRBJ2-1 TRBV4-2 TRBD2 TGTGCCAGCAGCGCTAGCGGGAGGGAAGGCGATGAGCAGTTCTTC CASSASGREGDEQFF
TRBJ1-1 TRBV7-6 TRBD1 TGTGCCAGCAGCTTAAGTTATGGGACAGGTAACACTGAAGCTTTCTTT CASSLSYGTGNTEAFF
TRBJ1-2 TRBV6-5 - TGTGTCAGCGGGGGGGGAGAGGGAGACTATGGCTACACCTTC CVSGGGEGDYGYTF
TRBJ2-1 TRBV4-1 - TGCGCCAGCAGCCAACTTACCGGACAGGAGCAGTTCTTC CASSQLTGQEQFF
TRBJ1-1 TRBV28 TRBD1 TGTGCCAGCAGTTTATCGGGAGTGGGCAGGGGGCCTATGAACACTGAAGCTTTCTTT CASSLSGVGRGPMNTEAFF
TRBJ2-1 TRBV5-1 - TGCGCCAGCAGCCCCCAGGGCGGGGCCTCCTACAATGAGCAGTTCTTC CASSPQGGASYNEQFF
TRBJ1-5 TRBV6-1 TRBD1 TGTGCCAGCAGTTCCCCCGGGACAGCTTCGCAGCCCCAGCATTTT CASSSPGTASQPQHF
TRBJ2-2 TRBV5-8 TRBD1 TGTGCCAGCAGCTCCCCGGGACAGCCCACCGGGGAGCTGTTTTTT CASSSPGQPTGELFF
TRBJ1-4 TRBV7-9 - TGTGCCAGCAGCCGCGGACAGTCAGGGGAAAAACTGTTTTTT CASSRGQSGEKLFF
TRBJ2-3 TRBV5-1 - TGCGCCAGCAGCACTACAGGGATCATCGCAGATACGCAGTATTTT CASSTTGIIADTQYF
TRBJ2-5 TRBV10-1 - TGCGCCAGCAGTGAGGGACAGTTCCAAGAGACCCAGTACTTC CASSEGQFQETQYF
TRBJ2-5 TRBV6-5 TRBD2 TGTGCCAGCAGTCCCCGGGGGGGGGTAGAGACCCAGTACTTC CASSPRGGVETQYF
TRBJ1-4 TRBV6-5 TRBD1 TGTGCCAGCAGTTACAGGGGGCGTTTTGAAAAACTGTTTTTT CASSYRGRFEKLFF
TRBJ1-5 TRBV6-5 - TGTGCCAGCAGTTACTCAGCTAGCAATCAGCCCCAGCATTTT CASSYSASNQPQHF
TRBJ2-1 TRBV7-9 TRBD1 TGTGCCAGCAGCTTAGCCCTAAAGGGGACAGGGTGGAATGAGCAGTTCTTC CASSLALKGTGWNEQFF
TRBJ2-3 TRBV6-6 - TGTGCCAGCAGGCCACTCGGACTTACTAGCACAGATACGCAGTATTTT CASRPLGLTSTDTQYF
TRBJ2-2 TRBV4-3 TRBD1 TGCGCCAGCAGCCAAGCCACGGGACAGGGGGGACGAACCGGGGAGCTGTTTTTT CASSQATGQGGRTGELFF
TRBJ2-5 TRBV7-2 - TGTGCCAGCAGCTTTATCGGCGGGGCCCAAGAGACCCAGTACTTC CASSFIGGAQETQYF
TRBJ1-4 TRBV2 - TGTGCCACCTCTGGGGGCTGGGGGAATGAAAAACTGTTTTTT CATSGGWGNEKLFF
TRBJ1-2 TRBV4-2 - TGTGCCAGCAGCCAAGAACGGGGTGGCAACTATGGCTACACCTTC CASSQERGGNYGYTF
TRBJ1-5 TRBV9 TRBD1 TGTGCCAGCAGGAGGGGACAGGAGAGCAATCAGCCCCAGCATTTT CASRRGQESNQPQHF
TRBJ2-1 TRBV4-2 TRBD2 TGTGCCAGCAGCTTGGGGCTAGCGGGGGGGTCGAATGAGCAGTTCTTC CASSLGLAGGSNEQFF
TRBJ1-2 TRBV20-1 - TGCAGTGCTAGGACGGGGGATGGCTACACCTTC CSARTGDGYTF